This entry describes one T cell receptor (beta chain). Antigen unknown. This record belongs to a study of blood T cells in healthy people across ages. The study, taken as a whole, reports: Unsorted PBMCs blocked a conclusive comparison of naive and antigen-experienced cells.

The germline gives CDR1 SNHLY, CDR2 FYNNEI. V shed 4 bases and J shed 3 bases, with 12 bases lying between them. The CDR3 loop spans 14 amino acids. Healthy Caucasian individuals from Russia aged about 6 to 90 served as donors. Sample-barcoded 5' priming and a J-beta primer mix drove a second PCR of 7 to 11 cycles. TCRdb itself ran the 5' RACE reads through MiXCR, one entry per CDR3 protein. The profile shows around 650,000 distinct CDR3 sequences, about 32% of them singletons. The receptor comes from a woman older than 75 in good health. The chain has TRBV2 and TRBJ1-1, with TRBD1 as a possible D gene (5 bases). Source material: blood. The CDR3 nucleotides read TGTGCCAGCAGTGGGACAAGGGCCGACACTGAAGCTTTCTTT. Residues: CASSGTRADTEAFF.